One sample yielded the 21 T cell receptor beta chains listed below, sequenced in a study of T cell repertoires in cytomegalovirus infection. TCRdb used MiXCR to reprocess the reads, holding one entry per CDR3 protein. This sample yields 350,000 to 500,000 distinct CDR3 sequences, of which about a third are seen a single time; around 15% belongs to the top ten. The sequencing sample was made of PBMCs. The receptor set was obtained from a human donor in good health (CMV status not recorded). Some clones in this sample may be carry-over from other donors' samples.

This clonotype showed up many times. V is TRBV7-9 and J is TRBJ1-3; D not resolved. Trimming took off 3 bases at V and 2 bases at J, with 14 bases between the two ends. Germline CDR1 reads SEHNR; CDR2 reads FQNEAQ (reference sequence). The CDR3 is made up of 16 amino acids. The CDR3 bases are TGTGCCAGCAGCTTTTCCGGCAAGCACACTGGAAACACCATATATTTT. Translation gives CASSFSGKHTGNTIYF.

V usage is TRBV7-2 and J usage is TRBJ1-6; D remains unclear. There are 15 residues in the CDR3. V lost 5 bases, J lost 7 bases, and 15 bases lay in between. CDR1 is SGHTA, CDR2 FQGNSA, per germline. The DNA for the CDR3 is TGTGCCAGCAGCCCGCTGACGGGGAACAATTCACCCCTCCACTTT. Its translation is CASSPLTGNNSPLHF.

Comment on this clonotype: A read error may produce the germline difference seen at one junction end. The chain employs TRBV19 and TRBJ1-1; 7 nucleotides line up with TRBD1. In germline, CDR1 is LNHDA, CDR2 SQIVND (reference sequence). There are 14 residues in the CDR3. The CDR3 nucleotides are TGTGCCATTAGTAGGGTACAGGGGCGCACTGAAGCTTTCTTT. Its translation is CAISRVQGRTEAFF.

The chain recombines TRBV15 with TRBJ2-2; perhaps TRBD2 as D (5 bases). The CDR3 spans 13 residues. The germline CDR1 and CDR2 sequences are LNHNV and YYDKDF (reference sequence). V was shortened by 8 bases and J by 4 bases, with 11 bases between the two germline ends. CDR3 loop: CATGEILTGELFF. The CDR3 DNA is TGTGCCACCGGGGAGATTCTCACCGGGGAGCTGTTTTTT.

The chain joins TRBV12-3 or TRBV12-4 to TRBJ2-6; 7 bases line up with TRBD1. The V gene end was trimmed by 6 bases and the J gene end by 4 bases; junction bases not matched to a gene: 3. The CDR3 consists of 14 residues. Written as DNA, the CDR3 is TGTGCCAGCAGCCAGGGGGTCGGGGCCAACGTCCTGACTTTC. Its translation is CASSQGVGANVLTF.

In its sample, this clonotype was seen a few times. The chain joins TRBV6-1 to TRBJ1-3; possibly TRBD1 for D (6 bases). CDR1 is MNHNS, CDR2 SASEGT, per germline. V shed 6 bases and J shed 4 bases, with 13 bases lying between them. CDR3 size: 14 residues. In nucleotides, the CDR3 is TGTGCCAGCAGAACAACAGGGAGCGGAAACACCATATATTTT. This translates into CASRTTGSGNTIYF.

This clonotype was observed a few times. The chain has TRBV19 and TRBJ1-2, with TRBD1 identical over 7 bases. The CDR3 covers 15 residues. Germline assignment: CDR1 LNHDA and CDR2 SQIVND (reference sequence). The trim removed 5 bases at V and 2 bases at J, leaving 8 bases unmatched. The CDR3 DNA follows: TGTGCCAGTAGTGTTCCGGGACAGAAAAACTATGGCTACACCTTC. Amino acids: CASSVPGQKNYGYTF.

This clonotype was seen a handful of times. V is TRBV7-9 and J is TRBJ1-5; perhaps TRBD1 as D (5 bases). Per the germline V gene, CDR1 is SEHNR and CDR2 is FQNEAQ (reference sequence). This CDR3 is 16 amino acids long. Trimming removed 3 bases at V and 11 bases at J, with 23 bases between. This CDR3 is CASSFGGGGALLAQHF. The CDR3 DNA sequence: TGTGCCAGCAGCTTCGGGGGTGGAGGAGCCTTGTTGGCCCAGCATTTT. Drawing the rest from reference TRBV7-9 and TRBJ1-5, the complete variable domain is DTGVSQNPRHKITKRGQNVTFRCDPISEHNRLYWYRQTLGQGPEFLTYFQNEAQLEKSRLLSDRFSAERPKGSFSTLEIQRTEQGDSAMYLCASSFGGGGALLAQHFGDGTRLSIL.

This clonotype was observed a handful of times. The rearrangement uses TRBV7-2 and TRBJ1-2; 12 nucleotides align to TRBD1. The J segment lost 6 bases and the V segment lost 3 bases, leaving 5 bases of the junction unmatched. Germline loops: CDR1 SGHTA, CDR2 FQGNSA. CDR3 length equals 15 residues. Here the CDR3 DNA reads TGTGCCAGCAGCTTCCGGGACAGGGGGCTCCATGGCTACACCTTC. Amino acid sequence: CASSFRDRGLHGYTF. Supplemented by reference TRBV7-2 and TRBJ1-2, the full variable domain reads GAGVSQSPSNKVTEKGKDVELRCDPISGHTALYWYRQSLGQGLEFLIYFQGNSAPDKSGLPSDRFSAERTGGSVSTLTIQRTQQEDSAVYLCASSFRDRGLHGYTFGSGTRLTVV.

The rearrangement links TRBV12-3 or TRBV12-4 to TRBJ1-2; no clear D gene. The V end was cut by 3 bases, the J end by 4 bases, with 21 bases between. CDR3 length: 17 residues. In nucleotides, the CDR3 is TGTGCCAGCAGTTTGAATCGACGGATTGACTCTTCCTATGGCTACACCTTC. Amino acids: CASSLNRRIDSSYGYTF.

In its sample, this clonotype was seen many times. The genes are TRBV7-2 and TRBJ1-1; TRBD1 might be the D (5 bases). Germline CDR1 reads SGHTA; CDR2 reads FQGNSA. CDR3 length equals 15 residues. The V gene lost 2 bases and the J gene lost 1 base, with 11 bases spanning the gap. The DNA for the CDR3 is TGTGCCAGCAGCTTACCGCCAGGGAGGAACACTGAAGCTTTCTTT. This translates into CASSLPPGRNTEAFF.

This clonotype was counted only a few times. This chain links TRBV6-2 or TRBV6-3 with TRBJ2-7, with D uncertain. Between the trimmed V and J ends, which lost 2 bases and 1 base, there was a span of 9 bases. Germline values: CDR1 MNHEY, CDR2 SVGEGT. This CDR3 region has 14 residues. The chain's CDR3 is CASSYVGFSYEQYF. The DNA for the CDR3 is TGTGCCAGCAGTTACGTGGGGTTTTCCTACGAGCAGTACTTC.

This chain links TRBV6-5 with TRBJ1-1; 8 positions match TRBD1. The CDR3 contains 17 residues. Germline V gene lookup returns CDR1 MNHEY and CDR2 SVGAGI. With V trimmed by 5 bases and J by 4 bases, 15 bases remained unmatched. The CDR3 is CASSVRGFGQGGTEAFF. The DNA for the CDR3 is TGTGCCAGCAGTGTTCGAGGGTTCGGACAGGGTGGCACTGAAGCTTTCTTT.

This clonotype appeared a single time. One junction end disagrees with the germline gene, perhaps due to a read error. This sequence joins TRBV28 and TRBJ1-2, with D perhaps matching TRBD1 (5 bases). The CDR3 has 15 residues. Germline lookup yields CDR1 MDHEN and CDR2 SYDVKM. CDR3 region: CASGVLGEGNYGHTF. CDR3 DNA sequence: TGTGCCAGCGGGGTATTGGGTGAGGGGAACTATGGCCACACCTTC.

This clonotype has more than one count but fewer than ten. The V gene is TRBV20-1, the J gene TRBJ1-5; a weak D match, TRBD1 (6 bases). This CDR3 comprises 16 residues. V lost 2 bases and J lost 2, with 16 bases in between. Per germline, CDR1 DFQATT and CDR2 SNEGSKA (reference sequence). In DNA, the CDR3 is TGCAGTGCTAGAACCCGGGGGGCATCGGGCAATCAGCCCCAGCATTTT. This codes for CSARTRGASGNQPQHF.

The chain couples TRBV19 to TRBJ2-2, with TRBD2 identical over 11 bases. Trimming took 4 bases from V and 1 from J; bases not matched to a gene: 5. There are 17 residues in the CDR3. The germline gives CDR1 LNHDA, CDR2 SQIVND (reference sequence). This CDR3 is CASSRLAGGVNTGELFF. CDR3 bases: TGTGCCAGTAGTAGGCTAGCGGGGGGCGTGAACACCGGGGAGCTGTTTTTT.

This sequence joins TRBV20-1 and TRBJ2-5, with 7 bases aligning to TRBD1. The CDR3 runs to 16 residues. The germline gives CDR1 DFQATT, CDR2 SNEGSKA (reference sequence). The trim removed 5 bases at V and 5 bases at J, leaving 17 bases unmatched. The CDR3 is CSAGDSRDNYRETQYF. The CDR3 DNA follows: TGCAGTGCTGGGGACAGCCGAGATAATTACCGGGAGACCCAGTACTTC.

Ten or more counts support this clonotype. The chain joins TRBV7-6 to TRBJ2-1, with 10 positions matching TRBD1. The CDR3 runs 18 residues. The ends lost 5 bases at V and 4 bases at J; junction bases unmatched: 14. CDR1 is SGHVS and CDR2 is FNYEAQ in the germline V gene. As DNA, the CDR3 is TGTGCCAGCAGCCCAAGGCCAATACGGGACAGGGGTTACAATGAGCAGTTCTTC. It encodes CASSPRPIRDRGYNEQFF.

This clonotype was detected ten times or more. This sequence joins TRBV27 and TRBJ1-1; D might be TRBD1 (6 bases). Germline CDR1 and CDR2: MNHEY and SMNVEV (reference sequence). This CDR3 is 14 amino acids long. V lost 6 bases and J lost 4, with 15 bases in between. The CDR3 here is CASSPGGLATEAFF. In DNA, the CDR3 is TGTGCCAGCAGCCCGGGGGGGCTAGCCACTGAAGCTTTCTTT.

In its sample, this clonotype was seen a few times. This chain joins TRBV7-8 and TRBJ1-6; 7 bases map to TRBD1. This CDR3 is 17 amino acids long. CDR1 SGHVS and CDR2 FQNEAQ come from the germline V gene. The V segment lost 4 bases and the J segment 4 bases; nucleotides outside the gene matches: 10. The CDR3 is CASSSETGRRYNSPLHF. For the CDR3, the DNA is TGTGCCAGCAGCTCAGAGACAGGGAGGCGGTATAATTCACCCCTCCACTTT.

The CDR3 loop reads CASSVGQGSPLHF. CDR3 coding DNA: TGCGCCAGCAGCGTTGGGCAGGGGTCACCCCTCCACTTT. This chain links TRBV5-1 with TRBJ1-6; a possible D gene is TRBD1 (6 bases). The germline gives CDR1 SGHRS, CDR2 YFSETQ. V was cut by 4 bases and J by 10 bases, with 12 bases left in between. The CDR3 has 13 residues.